This T cell receptor beta chain derives from a study of T cell responses to AZD1222 COVID-19 vaccine. Using immunoSEQ multiplex PCR, the repertoire was profiled, and TCRdb retains in-frame clones only, with some absent. Among approximately 170,000 clones listed, 80% to 95% were seen once. The ends lost 4 bases at V and 2 bases at J; junction bases unmatched: 10. This CDR3 has 16 residues. Germline values: CDR1 SGHVS, CDR2 FNYEAQ. The chain has TRBV7-6 and TRBJ2-7, with 8 bases lining up with TRBD2. This material consisted of peripheral blood, taken on day 0 of AZD1222 vaccination. The receptor was isolated from an adult in good health. CDR3 coding DNA: TGTGCCAGCAGCTCTACTGGACTAGCTTCCCCCTACGAGCAGTACTTC. It encodes CASSSTGLASPYEQYF.